The 9 T cell receptor beta chains below all came from one sample that was sequenced in a study of blood T cell repertoires in COVID-19 (dated by TCRdb to about 2020). The protocol used for the library was the immunoSEQ multiplex PCR assay. In its TCRdb copy, this immuneACCESS table keeps in-frame sequences only and misses some clones. Where compared with another copy, unresolved V genes explain less than half of these, and the others have no known cause. This sample comprises 110,000 to 150,000 clones, roughly 80% of them detected only once. The ten top clones hold 8.6% of the sample. The sample taken for sequencing was peripheral blood. The receptor source for this set is a man aged 50 to 59 with active or convalescent COVID-19.

This chain joins TRBV5-4 and TRBJ2-3; D unresolved. V dropped 0 bases and J dropped 0 bases, with 8 bases sitting between them. CDR3 length: 15 amino acids. CDR1 SGHNT and CDR2 YYREEE come from the germline V gene (reference sequence). DNA of the CDR3: TGTGCCAGCAGCTTGGGCGGATACAGCACAGATACGCAGTATTTT. It is translated as CASSLGGYSTDTQYF. The full variable domain, with the rest looked up from reference TRBV5-4 and TRBJ2-3, is ETGVTQSPTHLIKTRGQQVTLRCSSQSGHNTVSWYQQALGQGPQFIFQYYREEENGRGNFPPRFSGLQFPNYSSELNVNALELDDSALYLCASSLGGYSTDTQYFGPGTRLTVL.

The chain uses TRBV19 and TRBJ2-1, with 10 bases aligning to TRBD2. The V gene end was trimmed by 6 bases and the J gene end by 8 bases; junction bases not matched to a gene: 16. The CDR3 has 17 amino acids. Germline CDR1 LNHDA, CDR2 SQIVND (reference sequence). The CDR3 protein is CASSFAFRSGRSDEQFF. As DNA, the CDR3 is TGTGCCAGTAGCTTTGCCTTCCGTAGCGGGAGGTCGGATGAGCAGTTCTTC.

This chain links TRBV20-1 with TRBJ2-3; 13 nucleotides agree with TRBD2. CDR1 DFQATT and CDR2 SNEGSKA come from the germline V gene (reference sequence). V shed 3 bases and J 4 bases; nucleotides not matched to a gene: 10. The length of the CDR3 is 17 residues. CDR3 bases: TGCAGTGCTAGTTGGACTAGCGGGAGCTCAGTCGCAGATACGCAGTATTTT. It translates to CSASWTSGSSVADTQYF.

The J gene is TRBJ1-1, the V gene TRBV6-1; D may be TRBD1 (5 bases). Germline CDR1 MNHNS, CDR2 SASEGT. V shed 0 bases and J shed 5 bases, with 10 bases lying between them. There are 14 residues in the CDR3. CDR3 in DNA: TGTGCCAGCAGTGAAGCCTGGAGGGGTACTGAAGCTTTCTTT. This codes for CASSEAWRGTEAFF.

This clone was found once. The chain is built from TRBV28 and TRBJ2-7; D is unclear. CDR3 length: 12 residues. Deletions cut 6 bases from V and 2 bases from J, with 8 bases between. The V gene's germline CDR1 is MDHEN and CDR2 SYDVKM. CDR3 sequence (DNA): TGTGCCAGCAGCCCTCTAACCTACGAGCAGTACTTC. Translated, it gives CASSPLTYEQYF.

This chain links TRBV5-8 with TRBJ1-5; D is possibly TRBD1 (6 bases). From germline, CDR1 is SGHTS and CDR2 YDEGEE. The CDR3 sequence is 15 residues long. V was trimmed by 4 bases and J by 0 bases, leaving 11 bases between them. CDR3 loop: CASSRTVYSNQPQHF. The CDR3, as DNA: TGTGCCAGCAGCCGGACAGTCTATAGCAATCAGCCCCAGCATTTT.

The chain joins TRBV28 to TRBJ2-2; 9 bases align to TRBD1. Trimming at V came to 6 bases and at J to 6 bases, leaving 8 bases not matched to a gene. This CDR3 is 15 amino acids long. Germline values: CDR1 MDHEN, CDR2 SYDVKM. In DNA, the CDR3 is TGTGCCAGCAGGGTTGGGACAGGGAGGGCCGGGGAGCTGTTTTTT. Its translation: CASRVGTGRAGELFF.

Notes on this clone: The same CDR3 arises from other DNA sequences in this sample as well. The chain is built from TRBV5-1 and TRBJ2-7, with a tentative D call TRBD2 (6 bases). V dropped 0 bases and J dropped 2 bases, with 12 bases sitting between them. The CDR3 totals 15 residues. Germline CDR1 is SGHRS and CDR2 is YFSETQ. DNA for the CDR3: TGCGCCAGCAGCTTGGGACTAGGTAACCCCTACGAGCAGTACTTC. Its translation: CASSLGLGNPYEQYF. Drawing the rest from reference TRBV5-1 and TRBJ2-7, the complete variable domain is KAGVTQTPRYLIKTRGQQVTLSCSPISGHRSVSWYQQTPGQGLQFLFEYFSETQRNKGNFPGRFSGRQFSNSRSEMNVSTLELGDSALYLCASSLGLGNPYEQYFGPGTRLTVT.

This chain uses TRBV15 with TRBJ2-5; D may be TRBD1 (6 bases). This CDR3 is 15 amino acids long. Germline V lookup: CDR1 LNHNV, CDR2 YYDKDF (reference sequence). Trimming cost V 0 bases and J 5 bases, with 13 bases left between them. As DNA, the CDR3 is TGTGCCACCAGCAGAGATGGGGGCGGTTGGGAGACCCAGTACTTC. It translates to CATSRDGGGWETQYF.